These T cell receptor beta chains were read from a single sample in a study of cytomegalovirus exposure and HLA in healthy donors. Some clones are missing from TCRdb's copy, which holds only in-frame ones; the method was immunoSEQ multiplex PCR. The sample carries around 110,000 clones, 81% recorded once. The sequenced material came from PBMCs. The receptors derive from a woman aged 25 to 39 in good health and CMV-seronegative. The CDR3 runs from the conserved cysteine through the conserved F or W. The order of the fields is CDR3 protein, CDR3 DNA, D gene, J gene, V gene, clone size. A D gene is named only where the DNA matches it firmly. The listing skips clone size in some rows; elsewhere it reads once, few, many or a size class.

CDR3 protein: CASSQDRLAGGGADTQYF
CDR3 DNA: TGCGCCAGCAGCCAAGACCGACTAGCGGGAGGTGGAGCAGATACGCAGTATTTT
D gene: TRBD2
J gene: TRBJ2-3
V gene: TRBV4-3
clone size: once

CDR3 protein: CASSFTINQPQHF
CDR3 DNA: TGTGCCAGCAGCTTTACAATCAATCAGCCCCAGCATTTT
D gene: .
J gene: TRBJ1-5
V gene: TRBV5-6
clone size: .

CDR3 protein: CASSFSGGTSGIDEFF
CDR3 DNA: TGTGCCAGCAGCTTCTCAGGCGGGACTAGCGGGATCGACGAGTTCTTC
D gene: TRBD2
J gene: TRBJ2-1
V gene: TRBV7-9
clone size: .

CDR3 protein: CASSYSGPPPRGEQFF
CDR3 DNA: TGTGCCAGCAGTTACTCGGGACCACCCCCGCGGGGTGAGCAGTTCTTC
D gene: .
J gene: TRBJ2-1
V gene: TRBV6-5
clone size: .

CDR3 protein: CASSSGVSTGIYEQYF
CDR3 DNA: TGCGCCAGCAGCTCGGGAGTGTCGACCGGGATATACGAGCAGTACTTC
D gene: .
J gene: TRBJ2-7
V gene: TRBV5-1
clone size: .

CDR3 protein: CASSRLAGGQGQYF
CDR3 DNA: TGTGCCAGCAGCCGACTAGCGGGAGGGCAAGGGCAGTATTTT
D gene: TRBD2
J gene: TRBJ2-3
V gene: TRBV7-2
clone size: .

CDR3 protein: CASTTGTSGKNIQYF
CDR3 DNA: TGTGCCAGCACAACCGGGACTAGCGGCAAAAACATTCAGTACTTC
D gene: TRBD2
J gene: TRBJ2-4
V gene: TRBV27
clone size: .

CDR3 protein: CASSVRLDTEAFF
CDR3 DNA: TGTGCCAGCAGCGTACGGCTAGACACTGAAGCTTTCTTT
D gene: .
J gene: TRBJ1-1
V gene: TRBV9
clone size: once

CDR3 protein: CASNTGGATAKNIQYF
CDR3 DNA: TGTGCCAGCAACACAGGGGGGGCAACTGCCAAAAACATTCAGTACTTC
D gene: .
J gene: TRBJ2-4
V gene: TRBV28
clone size: .

CDR3 protein: CASSQTVNYGYTF
CDR3 DNA: TGTGCCAGCAGTCAGACAGTTAACTATGGCTACACCTTC
D gene: .
J gene: TRBJ1-2
V gene: TRBV6-5
clone size: .

CDR3 protein: CASSLHRDRVVIQPQHF
CDR3 DNA: TGTGCCAGCAGCTTACACCGGGACAGGGTGGTAATTCAGCCCCAGCATTTT
D gene: TRBD1
J gene: TRBJ1-5
V gene: TRBV5-6
clone size: .

CDR3 protein: CASRTSGRERDTQYF
CDR3 DNA: TGTGCCAGCAGAACTAGCGGGAGGGAGAGAGATACGCAGTATTTT
D gene: TRBD2
J gene: TRBJ2-3
V gene: TRBV6-6
clone size: .

CDR3 protein: CASNSRGAPGQPQHF
CDR3 DNA: TGTGCCAGCAATTCAAGAGGTGCCCCGGGACAGCCCCAGCATTTT
D gene: .
J gene: TRBJ1-5
V gene: TRBV6-5
clone size: .

CDR3 protein: CASSQEGSGYYEQYF
CDR3 DNA: TGTGCCAGCAGCCAAGAGGGTAGCGGGTACTACGAGCAGTACTTC
D gene: TRBD2
J gene: TRBJ2-7
V gene: TRBV14
clone size: .

CDR3 protein: CASRQGLRGYTF
CDR3 DNA: TGTGCCAGCAGGCAGGGGCTCAGAGGCTACACCTTC
D gene: .
J gene: TRBJ1-2
V gene: TRBV6-1
clone size: .

CDR3 protein: CASSSAGVAETQYF
CDR3 DNA: TGTGCCAGCAGCTCGGCGGGGGTGGCAGAGACCCAGTACTTC
D gene: TRBD2
J gene: TRBJ2-5
V gene: TRBV7-3
clone size: .

CDR3 protein: CASSKGSAANPYEQYF
CDR3 DNA: TGTGCCAGCAGCAAAGGAAGCGCTGCTAATCCCTACGAGCAGTACTTC
D gene: .
J gene: TRBJ2-7
V gene: TRBV21-1
clone size: few

CDR3 protein: CASRTQGAGHEQYF
CDR3 DNA: TGTGCCAGCAGAACCCAGGGGGCAGGTCACGAGCAGTACTTC
D gene: TRBD1
J gene: TRBJ2-7
V gene: TRBV7-8
clone size: .

CDR3 protein: CASSEWGGRSSYNEQFF
CDR3 DNA: TGTGCCAGCAGTGAATGGGGAGGGAGAAGCTCCTACAATGAGCAGTTCTTC
D gene: TRBD2
J gene: TRBJ2-1
V gene: TRBV6-1
clone size: once

CDR3 protein: CATSREGSSYEQYF
CDR3 DNA: TGTGCCACCAGCAGAGAAGGGAGCTCCTACGAGCAGTACTTC
D gene: .
J gene: TRBJ2-7
V gene: TRBV15
clone size: .

CDR3 protein: CASWGGQAGKTEAFF
CDR3 DNA: TGTGCCAGTTGGGGGGGACAGGCGGGTAAAACTGAAGCTTTCTTT
D gene: TRBD1
J gene: TRBJ1-1
V gene: TRBV19
clone size: once

CDR3 protein: CASSLTGRSYNEQFF
CDR3 DNA: TGTGCCAGCAGTTTGACCGGGAGATCATACAATGAGCAGTTCTTC
D gene: .
J gene: TRBJ2-1
V gene: TRBV6-5
clone size: .

CDR3 protein: CASSYGTSSYNEQFF
CDR3 DNA: TGTGCCAGCAGTTACGGTACGAGCTCCTACAATGAGCAGTTCTTC
D gene: .
J gene: TRBJ2-1
V gene: TRBV6-6
clone size: few

CDR3 protein: CASSEGSLASVYEQYF
CDR3 DNA: TGCGCCAGCAGCGAAGGGTCGCTAGCGAGTGTCTACGAGCAGTACTTC
D gene: .
J gene: TRBJ2-7
V gene: TRBV5-1
clone size: .

CDR3 protein: CASSPLADQETQYF
CDR3 DNA: TGTGCCAGCAGCCCTTTAGCGGACCAAGAGACCCAGTACTTC
D gene: .
J gene: TRBJ2-5
V gene: TRBV14
clone size: .

CDR3 protein: CASTATGATYGYTF
CDR3 DNA: TGCGCCAGCACCGCCACAGGGGCCACTTATGGCTACACCTTC
D gene: TRBD1
J gene: TRBJ1-2
V gene: TRBV5-1
clone size: .

CDR3 protein: CSATNEVQYF
CDR3 DNA: TGCAGCGCCACTAACGAGGTCCAGTACTTC
D gene: .
J gene: TRBJ2-5
V gene: TRBV29-1
clone size: .

CDR3 protein: CASSTTGGSETQYF
CDR3 DNA: TGTGCCAGCAGCACGACAGGGGGGAGCGAGACCCAGTACTTC
D gene: TRBD1
J gene: TRBJ2-5
V gene: TRBV11-1
clone size: .

CDR3 protein: CASSFRGPTYEQYF
CDR3 DNA: TGTGCCAGCAGTTTTCGTGGGCCAACCTACGAGCAGTACTTC
D gene: .
J gene: TRBJ2-7
V gene: TRBV27
clone size: .

CDR3 protein: CASSNQNARTAFF
CDR3 DNA: TGTGCCAGCAGTAACCAGAACGCCCGAACGGCTTTCTTT
D gene: .
J gene: TRBJ1-1
V gene: TRBV6-1
clone size: .

CDR3 protein: CASSVSTQGTEAFF
CDR3 DNA: TGTGCCAGCAGTGTATCCACACAGGGTACTGAAGCTTTCTTT
D gene: .
J gene: TRBJ1-1
V gene: TRBV6-1
clone size: .

CDR3 protein: CASSTTGMGNQPQHF
CDR3 DNA: TGTGCCAGTAGTACGACAGGGATGGGCAATCAGCCCCAGCATTTT
D gene: TRBD1
J gene: TRBJ1-5
V gene: TRBV19
clone size: .

CDR3 protein: CASSLHSYEQYF
CDR3 DNA: TGTGCCAGCAGCTTACATTCCTACGAGCAGTACTTC
D gene: .
J gene: TRBJ2-7
V gene: TRBV7-8
clone size: .

CDR3 protein: CATSILTGGADTQYF
CDR3 DNA: TGTGCCACCAGCATCTTGACAGGGGGCGCAGATACGCAGTATTTT
D gene: TRBD1
J gene: TRBJ2-3
V gene: TRBV15
clone size: .

CDR3 protein: CASSHVPNGNQPQHF
CDR3 DNA: TGTGCCAGCAGCCATGTTCCAAATGGCAATCAGCCCCAGCATTTT
D gene: .
J gene: TRBJ1-5
V gene: TRBV5-8
clone size: once

CDR3 protein: CASSKEGGQGSTEAFF
CDR3 DNA: TGTGCCAGCAGCAAAGAGGGGGGACAGGGGAGCACTGAAGCTTTCTTT
D gene: .
J gene: TRBJ1-1
V gene: TRBV21-1
clone size: .

CDR3 protein: CASRFFGQGDPYNEQFF
CDR3 DNA: TGTGCCAGCAGGTTTTTCGGACAGGGAGATCCCTACAATGAGCAGTTCTTC
D gene: TRBD1
J gene: TRBJ2-1
V gene: TRBV7-9
clone size: .

CDR3 protein: CASSIVVGTDTQYF
CDR3 DNA: TGTGCCAGCAGTATCGTAGTTGGCACAGATACGCAGTATTTT
D gene: .
J gene: TRBJ2-3
V gene: TRBV28
clone size: .

CDR3 protein: CASSVTSGAYNEQFF
CDR3 DNA: TGTGCCAGTAGTGTGACTAGCGGGGCCTACAATGAGCAGTTCTTC
D gene: TRBD2
J gene: TRBJ2-1
V gene: TRBV19
clone size: .

CDR3 protein: CASSPLGLGRETQYF
CDR3 DNA: TGTGCCAGCAGCCCGCTGGGACTGGGGAGGGAGACCCAGTACTTC
D gene: .
J gene: TRBJ2-5
V gene: TRBV7-9
clone size: .

CDR3 protein: CASSLDGTRDEQFF
CDR3 DNA: TGTGCCAGCAGCTTAGATGGGACTAGAGATGAGCAGTTCTTC
D gene: TRBD2
J gene: TRBJ2-1
V gene: TRBV11-2
clone size: .

CDR3 protein: CASSLGSLDQETQYF
CDR3 DNA: TGTGCCAGCAGCTTAGGAAGTCTAGACCAAGAGACCCAGTACTTC
D gene: .
J gene: TRBJ2-5
V gene: TRBV7-2
clone size: few

CDR3 protein: CAWSTGGRGQNQPQHF
CDR3 DNA: TGTGCCTGGAGTACGGGGGGCCGTGGGCAAAATCAGCCCCAGCATTTT
D gene: .
J gene: TRBJ1-5
V gene: TRBV30
clone size: once

CDR3 protein: CACFKQKAAYEQYF
CDR3 DNA: TGCGCTTGTTTCAAGCAGAAGGCGGCATACGAGCAGTACTTC
D gene: .
J gene: TRBJ2-7
V gene: TRBV5-1
clone size: .

CDR3 protein: CSSSFLVDEQYF
CDR3 DNA: TGTTCCAGCAGCTTTCTTGTCGACGAGCAGTACTTC
D gene: .
J gene: TRBJ2-7
V gene: TRBV7-9
clone size: .

CDR3 protein: CASRQRTESFYEQYF
CDR3 DNA: TGTGCCAGCAGACAGCGGACGGAAAGCTTTTACGAGCAGTACTTC
D gene: .
J gene: TRBJ2-7
V gene: TRBV27
clone size: .

CDR3 protein: CASSYTETYEQYF
CDR3 DNA: TGTGCCAGCAGTTACACAGAGACCTACGAGCAGTACTTC
D gene: .
J gene: TRBJ2-7
V gene: TRBV6-6
clone size: once